The 28 T cell receptor beta chains in this list originate from one sample, sequenced in a study of identical twins. TCRdb called the 5' RACE reads again in MiXCR, with one record for every CDR3 protein. The data contain under 250,000 distinct CDR3 sequences, 12% of them singletons. Separately, the same data were catalogued under a study of yellow fever vaccine responses in identical twins.

Sequencing was carried out using memory (CD45RO+) T cells sorted from blood. The source is a woman aged 18-29 years in good health.

This clonotype was detected many times. The V and J genes are TRBV12-3 or TRBV12-4 and TRBJ2-5; weak D call: TRBD1 (6 bases). This CDR3 comprises 13 residues. V lost 5 bases, J lost 4 bases, and 11 bases lay in between. The DNA of the CDR3 is TGTGCCAGCAGTACAGGGACGGGAGAGACCCAGTACTTC. Protein: CASSTGTGETQYF.

This chain links TRBV5-1 with TRBJ2-2; D remains unclear. The CDR3 has 15 amino acids. V was shortened by 0 bases and J by 3 bases, with 9 bases between the two germline ends. Per the germline V gene, CDR1 is SGHRS and CDR2 is YFSETQ. In DNA form, the CDR3 reads TGCGCCAGCAGCTTGGCGTCTAGAGACACCGGGGAGCTGTTTTTT. This translates into CASSLASRDTGELFF.

This clonotype was counted many times. V usage is TRBV20-1 and J usage is TRBJ2-3; 9 bases are a match to TRBD1. The V segment lost 5 bases and the J segment 3 bases; nucleotides outside the gene matches: 12. Germline loops: CDR1 DFQATT, CDR2 SNEGSKA (reference sequence). This CDR3 is 16 amino acids long. In nucleotides, the CDR3 is TGCAGTGCTCCCCCAACTAACAGGGGGCTAACAGATACGCAGTATTTT. This gives the protein CSAPPTNRGLTDTQYF.

This clonotype has a handful of counts. The chain uses TRBV2 and TRBJ2-1; D may be TRBD2 (5 bases). This CDR3 has 16 residues. CDR1 is SNHLY, CDR2 FYNNEI, per germline. The V gene lost 5 bases and the J gene lost 0 bases, with 14 bases spanning the gap. The CDR3 DNA is TGTGCCAGCAGTCCCTCTTCGGGGAGCTCCTACAATGAGCAGTTCTTC. It encodes CASSPSSGSSYNEQFF. The complete variable domain, with remaining parts taken from reference TRBV2 and TRBJ2-1, reads EPEVTQTPSHQVTQMGQEVILRCVPISNHLYFYWYRQILGQKVEFLVSFYNNEISEKSEIFDDQFSVERPDGSNFTLKIRSTKLEDSAMYFCASSPSSGSSYNEQFFGPGTRLTVL.

This clonotype was found a few times. V is TRBV11-2 and J is TRBJ2-7; D tentatively reads TRBD1 or TRBD2 (5 bases each). V was pared by 4 bases and J by 1 base, with 8 bases between. Germline CDR1 is SGHAT and CDR2 is FQNNGV. The CDR3 is 13 residues long. CDR3 protein: CASSWDGSYEQYF. The CDR3 region has the DNA TGTGCCAGCAGCTGGGACGGTTCCTACGAGCAGTACTTC.

The rearrangement links TRBV24-1 to TRBJ1-5, with D unclear. CDR1 is KGHDR, CDR2 SFDVKD, per germline. The CDR3 has 12 amino acids. V lost 4 bases, J lost 5 bases, and 5 bases lay in between. The CDR3 nucleotides read TGTGCCACCAGTGACCACCATCAGCCCCAGCATTTT. Amino acids: CATSDHHQPQHF.

This clonotype was counted between two and nine times. The chain combines TRBV20-1 with TRBJ1-1; weak D call: TRBD1 (6 bases). This CDR3 has 13 amino acids. CDR1 is DFQATT, CDR2 SNEGSKA, per germline (reference sequence). Trimming took 2 bases from V and 2 from J, leaving 9 bases between them. The CDR3: CSARNRANTEAFF. The CDR3 region has the DNA TGCAGTGCTAGAAACAGGGCCAACACTGAAGCTTTCTTT.

In this sample, this clonotype turned up a few times. The chain couples TRBV10-1 to TRBJ2-5; 12 positions agree with TRBD2. The germline V gene has CDR1 WNHNN and CDR2 SYGVQD (reference sequence). V was pared by 0 bases and J by 5 bases, with 7 bases of the junction left unmatched. The CDR3 is made up of 17 amino acids. The CDR3 DNA reads TGCGCCAGCAGTGAGTCGACTAGCGGGAGAGGTCGGGAGACCCAGTACTTC. Its protein product is CASSESTSGRGRETQYF.

The chain uses TRBV4-3 and TRBJ2-3; no clear D. The germline V gene has CDR1 LGHNA and CDR2 YSLEER. Trimming stripped 0 bases from V and 1 base from J, with 11 bases between. This CDR3 is 16 amino acids long. The CDR3 coding sequence is TGCGCCAGCAGCCAAGATCGCGGATTTCGCACAGATACGCAGTATTTT. This encodes CASSQDRGFRTDTQYF.

This clonotype was seen more than once but under ten times. The CDR3 DNA reads as TGCAGCGTTGGAGGAAGGACTAGCGGGAGGGGGGAGCTGTTTTTT. Amino acids: CSVGGRTSGRGELFF. The chain couples TRBV29-1 to TRBJ2-2, with TRBD2 identical over 14 bases. The germline gives CDR1 SQVTM, CDR2 ANQGSEA. The CDR3 contains 15 residues. J was trimmed by 8 bases and V by 4 bases; bases with no gene match: 6.

This clonotype turned up a few times. The chain couples TRBV27 to TRBJ2-5; TRBD1 or TRBD2 may be the D gene (5 bases each). Between the trimmed V and J ends, which lost 7 bases and 6 bases, there was a span of 15 bases. This CDR3 is 13 amino acids long. The germline V gene has CDR1 MNHEY and CDR2 SMNVEV (reference sequence). CDR3 sequence reads: CASTTGSVKTQYF. CDR3 DNA: TGTGCCAGCACTACAGGTAGCGTGAAGACCCAGTACTTC.

This clonotype has ten or more counts. V usage is TRBV4-3 and J usage is TRBJ2-2, with D possibly matching TRBD2 (5 bases). V lost 1 base and J lost 4, with 10 bases in between. The CDR3 sequence is 15 residues long. CDR1 is LGHNA and CDR2 is YSLEER in the germline V gene. For the CDR3, the DNA is TGCGCCAGCAGCCAAGGAGAGCGGAGCACCGGGGAGCTGTTTTTT. This translates into CASSQGERSTGELFF.

This clonotype was found a few times. The rearrangement uses TRBV4-3 and TRBJ2-2; D unresolved. CDR3 length equals 14 residues. Trimming pared 0 bases from V and 6 bases from J, leaving 8 bases between. CDR1 is LGHNA and CDR2 is YSLEER in the germline V gene. DNA for the CDR3: TGCGCCAGCAGCCAAGATTACGCCCCCGGGGAGCTGTTTTTT. This encodes CASSQDYAPGELFF.

This clonotype occurred once. One end of the junction fails to match germline, which may point to a read error. The chain employs TRBV5-1 and TRBJ2-1, with a weak D call TRBD1 (7 bases). The CDR3 has 14 amino acids. Germline assignment: CDR1 SGHRS and CDR2 YFSETQ. DNA for the CDR3: TGCGCCAGCAGCCCGGGGGACAGTTACAATGAGCAGTCCTTC. Translated, it gives CASSPGDSYNEQSF.

This clonotype turned up a few times. The chain combines TRBV6-2 or TRBV6-3 with TRBJ2-3, with 7 bases aligning to TRBD2. Germline CDR1 is MNHEY and CDR2 is SVGEGT. This CDR3 has 16 residues. Trimming took 7 bases from V and 0 from J; bases not matched to a gene: 10. This CDR3 reads CASIMGEGPSTDTQYF. The CDR3 region has the DNA TGTGCCAGCATTATGGGGGAGGGGCCCAGCACAGATACGCAGTATTTT.

As to this clonotype: Sequence at one end of the junction differs from germline and may be a read error. V gene TRBV19 combines with J gene TRBJ2-1; 9 nucleotides line up with TRBD1. This CDR3 has 14 residues. Germline V gene sequence: CDR1 LNHDA, CDR2 SQIVND (reference sequence). The CDR3 DNA reads TGTGCCAGTAGGATAGGACAGGGGATCAATGAGCAGTTCTTC. Translating it yields CASRIGQGINEQFF.

This sequence joins TRBV6-1 and TRBJ2-5; 12 bases agree with TRBD2. The V gene end was trimmed by 0 bases and the J gene end by 5 bases; junction bases not matched to a gene: 1. Germline V gene lookup returns CDR1 MNHNS and CDR2 SASEGT. The CDR3 sequence is 15 residues long. The CDR3 DNA sequence: TGTGCCAGCAGTGAAGCGACTAGCGGGAGTGAGACCCAGTACTTC. Protein: CASSEATSGSETQYF.

The CDR3 DNA reads TGTGCCAGCAGCCGTGGACAGGGGGCAACAGATACGCAGTATTTT. Amino acid sequence: CASSRGQGATDTQYF. The chain links TRBV6-2 or TRBV6-3 to TRBJ2-3; TRBD1 matches at 11 bases. In germline, CDR1 is MNHEY, CDR2 SVGEGT. The V gene end was trimmed by 6 bases and the J gene end by 3 bases; junction bases not matched to a gene: 5. The CDR3 covers 15 residues.

This clonotype showed up many times. V gene TRBV29-1 combines with J gene TRBJ2-5; no firm D call. The V and J ends lost 4 bases and 5 bases respectively, with 8 bases between them. The CDR3 covers 11 residues. Germline V gene data show CDR1 as SQVTM and CDR2 as ANQGSEA. The DNA of the CDR3 is TGCAGCGTTGTACCCGGGGAGACCCAGTACTTC. Amino acids: CSVVPGETQYF.

The chain combines TRBV3-1 with TRBJ2-3; perhaps TRBD1 as D (6 bases). Germline-derived CDR1 and CDR2 are LGHDT and YNNKEL (reference sequence). This CDR3 has 15 residues. V lost 1 base to trimming and J lost 2 bases, with 10 bases between them. In nucleotides, the CDR3 is TGTGCCAGCAGCCAAGGTACAGGGTACACAGATACGCAGTATTTT. Encoded protein: CASSQGTGYTDTQYF.

The rearrangement joins TRBV3-1 to TRBJ2-3, with TRBD2 matching 10 bases. Germline CDR1 is LGHDT and CDR2 is YNNKEL (reference sequence). The CDR3 is made up of 16 amino acids. V dropped 2 bases and J dropped 3; count of bases not matched to a gene: 5. The CDR3 here is CASSQLAGVITDTQYF. The DNA for the CDR3 is TGTGCCAGCAGCCAACTAGCGGGAGTCATTACAGATACGCAGTATTTT.

The J gene is TRBJ1-1, the V gene TRBV30, with D possibly being TRBD1 (6 bases). The CDR3 covers 13 residues. Looked up from germline, CDR1 is GTSNPN and CDR2 is SVGIG (reference sequence). The germline V and J ends were trimmed by 4 bases and 7 bases, with 16 bases remaining between them. The CDR3 reads CAWKWQGSSEAFF. The CDR3 region has the DNA TGTGCCTGGAAATGGCAGGGGAGTAGTGAAGCTTTCTTT. Full variable domain (outside the CDR3, taken from reference TRBV30 and TRBJ1-1): SQTIHQWPATLVQPVGSPLSLECTVEGTSNPNLYWYRQAAGRGLQLLFYSVGIGQISSEVPQNLSASRPQDRQFILSSKKLLLSDSGFYLCAWKWQGSSEAFFGQGTRLTVV.

This clonotype was picked up a small number of times. The rearrangement uses TRBV3-1 and TRBJ2-2; TRBD2 might be the D (5 bases). The CDR3 consists of 13 residues. Per the germline V gene, CDR1 is LGHDT and CDR2 is YNNKEL (reference sequence). Trimming removed 4 bases from V and 7 bases from J, with 10 bases in between. CDR3 coding DNA: TGTGCCAGCAGCCCCGCCCGGGGCGGGGAGCTGTTTTTT. This translates into CASSPARGGELFF.

This clonotype was found a few times. This sequence joins TRBV29-1 and TRBJ1-1; D remains unclear. The V and J ends lost 3 bases and 2 bases respectively, with 7 bases between them. The CDR3 has 12 amino acids. In germline, CDR1 is SQVTM, CDR2 ANQGSEA. The CDR3 bases are TGCAGCGTTGAGGGCATAAACACTGAAGCTTTCTTT. This sequence encodes CSVEGINTEAFF. Combining the CDR3 with reference TRBV29-1 and TRBJ1-1 gives the whole variable domain SAVISQKPSRDICQRGTSLTIQCQVDSQVTMMFWYRQQPGQSLTLIATANQGSEATYESGFVIDKFPISRPNLTFSTLTVSNMSPEDSSIYLCSVEGINTEAFFGQGTRLTVV.

This clonotype was counted a few times. This rearrangement joins TRBV20-1 to TRBJ2-3; 12 bases fit TRBD2. Germline V CDR1 and CDR2: DFQATT, SNEGSKA (reference sequence). The CDR3 loop spans 18 amino acids. Trimming took 0 bases from V and 3 from J; bases not matched to a gene: 10. The CDR3, as DNA: TGCAGTGCTAGAGAGTGGCTAGCGGGAGGGCCAATTACAGATACGCAGTATTTT. Translation: CSAREWLAGGPITDTQYF.

This clonotype occurred many times. CDR3 region: CASSLATAGGRAFF. Written as DNA, the CDR3 is TGTGCCAGCAGTTTAGCGACGGCAGGGGGGCGAGCTTTCTTT. The chain combines TRBV12-3 or TRBV12-4 with TRBJ1-1, with 7 bases identical to TRBD1. V shed 0 bases and J 10 bases; nucleotides not matched to a gene: 8. The CDR3 runs to 14 residues.

This clonotype was seen a handful of times. The V call is TRBV6-1, the J call TRBJ2-7, with D perhaps matching TRBD2 (5 bases). The CDR3 totals 13 residues. Germline CDR1 is MNHNS and CDR2 is SASEGT. The V end was cut by 6 bases, the J end by 3 bases, with 12 bases between. CDR3 in amino acids: CASRRGQNYEQYF. Here the CDR3 DNA reads TGTGCCAGCAGACGGGGTCAGAACTACGAGCAGTACTTC.

The chain recombines TRBV7-2 with TRBJ2-1; TRBD2 might be the D (5 bases). Between the trimmed V and J ends, which lost 0 bases and 6 bases, there was a span of 12 bases. The CDR3 extends over 15 amino acids. Germline CDR1 reads SGHTA; CDR2 reads FQGNSA. The DNA for the CDR3 is TGTGCCAGCAGCTTAGCGGGAGTTGGACTCAATGAGCAGTTCTTC. Encoded protein: CASSLAGVGLNEQFF. The full variable domain, its missing parts supplied by reference TRBV7-2 and TRBJ2-1, is GAGVSQSPSNKVTEKGKDVELRCDPISGHTALYWYRQSLGQGLEFLIYFQGNSAPDKSGLPSDRFSAERTGGSVSTLTIQRTQQEDSAVYLCASSLAGVGLNEQFFGPGTRLTVL.